Sequencing of this T cell receptor (beta chain) was carried out in a study of blood T cell repertoires in COVID-19. Study details: The study drew acute and convalescent COVID-19 samples from the United States, Italy and Spain. From T cells, B-cell-depleted T cells, or PBMCs came the material, which was cDNA or gDNA.

Authors' data handling: Amplifying reference gene primers gave estimates of nucleated cell counts. Measured with immunoSEQ multiplex PCR; TCRdb has only the in-frame clones, and not every one. V and J calls plus clone size are reproduced from that table; the DNA served to infer D and trimming. The data hold some 200,000 clones, with more than 70% observed a single time. This CDR3 region has 19 residues. V shed 2 bases and J 9 bases; nucleotides not matched to a gene: 14. Germline V CDR1 and CDR2: MNHNS, SASEGT. This clone was seen a single time. This receptor was identified in a woman in her fifties or sixties with acute or convalescent COVID-19. The source material was peripheral blood. The chain couples TRBV6-1 to TRBJ2-1, with 15 bases aligning to TRBD2. CDR3 loop: CASSEMGLAGGSLLGEQFF. CDR3 nucleotides: TGTGCCAGCAGTGAAATGGGACTAGCGGGAGGTTCTCTTTTGGGTGAGCAGTTCTTC.